The 14 T cell receptor beta chains below were found in one sample sequenced in a study of blood T cells in healthy people across ages. The authors ran a second PCR of 7 to 11 cycles using a sample-barcoded 5' primer and a J-beta primer mix. TCRdb re-analysed the 5' RACE reads in MiXCR, keeping a single row per CDR3 protein. This sample carries roughly 700,000 distinct CDR3 sequences, approximately 25% of them seen once, and the ten largest clones take 9.4%. Separately, the same data were catalogued under a study of T cells of mothers and their children.

The sequenced sample was blood. The receptors were sampled from a boy between 10 and 17 years old in good health.

This rearrangement joins TRBV29-1 to TRBJ1-2; TRBD1 matches 8 bases. The CDR3 contains 14 residues. V dropped 7 bases and J dropped 1; count of bases not matched to a gene: 8. Germline V gives CDR1 SQVTM, CDR2 ANQGSEA. CDR3 loop: CSGGETGVNYGYTF. DNA for the CDR3: TGCAGCGGCGGTGAGACAGGGGTTAACTATGGCTACACCTTC.

This clonotype has a handful of counts. The J gene is TRBJ2-7, the V gene TRBV7-2; 7 bases fit TRBD2. The CDR3 spans 16 residues. The V and J ends lost 1 base and 4 bases, in that order; junction bases with no gene match: 10. Germline V gene lookup returns CDR1 SGHTA and CDR2 FQGNSA. The CDR3 sequence is CASSLVGGRTLYEQYF. The CDR3 DNA reads as TGTGCCAGCAGCTTAGTGGGAGGGAGAACCTTATACGAGCAGTACTTC.

This clonotype has just a few counts. This chain joins TRBV15 and TRBJ2-5; 10 bases are a match to TRBD2. Per germline, CDR1 LNHNV and CDR2 YYDKDF (reference sequence). Germline trimming cut 1 base from V and 3 bases from J; bases unmatched to any gene: 2. The CDR3 runs to 15 residues. The CDR3 here is CATSRGTSGKETQYF. In nucleotides, the CDR3 is TGTGCCACCAGCAGAGGGACTAGCGGAAAAGAGACCCAGTACTTC.

This clonotype has more than one count but fewer than ten. This rearrangement joins TRBV2 to TRBJ2-1; no clear D. Judging by the DNA end, TRBJ2-5 fits better; the J call may be wrong. This CDR3 contains 15 residues. Germline V CDR1 and CDR2: SNHLY, FYNNEI. The CDR3 here is CASSEESTEEETQYF. DNA of the CDR3: TGTGCCAGCAGTGAAGAAAGCACAGAGGAAGAGACCCAGTACTTC.

This chain links TRBV3-1 with TRBJ2-1; TRBD1 or TRBD2 may be the D gene (5 bases each). The germline gives CDR1 LGHDT, CDR2 YNNKEL (reference sequence). The CDR3 is made up of 15 amino acids. V dropped 0 bases and J dropped 2 bases, with 8 bases sitting between them. The CDR3, as DNA: TGTGCCAGCAGCCAAGACGGGGACCCCTACAATGAGCAGTTCTTC. Protein: CASSQDGDPYNEQFF.

This clonotype was recorded a few times. The chain employs TRBV6-5 and TRBJ2-5; TRBD2 matches 11 bases. Matching the DNA end better, TRBJ2-1 makes the J call doubtful. Germline-derived CDR1 and CDR2 are MNHEY and SVGAGI. The CDR3 extends over 15 amino acids. The CDR3 region has the DNA TGTGCCAGCAGCCTAGCACTAGCGGGAGCGTTTGAGCAGTTCTTC. This sequence encodes CASSLALAGAFEQFF.

This clonotype has just a few counts. The chain couples TRBV28 to TRBJ2-1; TRBD2 aligns across 10 bases. V gave up 10 bases and J gave up 4 bases; unmatched junction bases: 7. The CDR3 covers 14 residues. The germline V gene has CDR1 MDHEN and CDR2 SYDVKM. CDR3 residues: CATGLAGDYNEQFF. CDR3 in DNA: TGTGCCACCGGGCTAGCGGGGGATTACAATGAGCAGTTCTTC.

The rearrangement links TRBV12-3 or TRBV12-4 to TRBJ2-3; 7 bases agree with TRBD1. The junction had 14 bases not matched to a gene; V was cut back by 5 bases and J by 6 bases. This CDR3 spans 16 amino acids. CDR3 nucleotide sequence: TGTGCCAGCAGTCCATCAGGGGGAAGTGTGCTGGATACGCAGTATTTT. Protein sequence: CASSPSGGSVLDTQYF.

This clonotype turned up a few times. The chain has TRBV11-2 and TRBJ2-5, with D perhaps TRBD1 (6 bases). The J call may be mistaken, given a closer DNA end match to TRBJ2-1. The CDR3 spans 13 residues. The germline V gene encodes CDR1 SGHAT and CDR2 FQNNGV. CDR3 residues: CASSPHRVHEQFF. CDR3 nucleotides: TGTGCCAGCAGCCCACACAGGGTCCATGAGCAGTTCTTC.

The gene calls are TRBV10-3 and TRBJ2-3; 10 nucleotides line up with TRBD2. Germline CDR1 is ENHRY and CDR2 is SYGVKD. The junction had 7 bases not matched to a gene; V was cut back by 3 bases and J by 4 bases. CDR3 length: 16 residues. The CDR3 here is CAISEEAGGLSDTQYF. The CDR3 DNA reads as TGTGCCATCAGTGAAGAAGCGGGGGGGCTGTCAGATACGCAGTATTTT.

This chain uses TRBV29-1 with TRBJ2-5; D may be TRBD2 (6 bases). Germline CDR1 reads SQVTM; CDR2 reads ANQGSEA. V lost 4 bases and J lost 5, with 20 bases in between. The CDR3 contains 15 residues. The CDR3 DNA reads as TGCAGCGTTGTGTGGCCGGTCGCGGGGAGGGAGACCCAGTACTTC. Translation gives CSVVWPVAGRETQYF.

This clonotype has only a few counts. This chain joins TRBV6-2 or TRBV6-3 and TRBJ1-6; the match to TRBD1 covers 9 bases. V shed 7 bases and J 14 bases; nucleotides not matched to a gene: 12. The CDR3 has 14 residues. The V gene's germline CDR1 is MNHEY and CDR2 SVGEGT. The CDR3 sequence is CASKRGTGSIALHF. CDR3 sequence (DNA): TGTGCCAGCAAACGCGGGACAGGGTCCATCGCCCTCCACTTT.

The CDR3 loop reads CSVVGQFSNTEAFF. The CDR3 coding sequence is TGCAGCGTTGTCGGGCAGTTTTCGAACACTGAAGCTTTCTTT. The V call is TRBV29-1, the J call TRBJ1-1; D remains ambiguous. V lost 4 bases and J 1 base, leaving 13 bases between the germline ends. The CDR3 spans 14 residues. Germline CDR1 and CDR2: SQVTM and ANQGSEA.

The V call is TRBV12-3 or TRBV12-4, the J call TRBJ2-1; D possibly corresponds to TRBD1 (5 bases). Trimming removed 5 bases from V and 6 bases from J, with 14 bases in between. The CDR3 contains 14 residues. The CDR3 DNA reads as TGTGCCAGCAGTCCAGACAGTCCGCGCAATGAGCAGTTCTTC. Amino acid sequence: CASSPDSPRNEQFF.